The present entry profiles one T cell receptor (beta chain) with its context. The ends lost 0 bases at V and 7 bases at J; junction bases unmatched: 10. The CDR3 sequence is 17 residues long. Germline loops: CDR1 SGDLS, CDR2 YYNGEE. The authors sequenced TCR beta from blood CD8+ and CD4+ T cells. This record comes from a study of CD8 T cells in Susac syndrome. About 0.45 to 1 ug RNA was reverse transcribed with random hexamers. TCRdb re-analysed the immunoSEQ multiplex PCR reads in MiXCR, keeping a single row per CDR3 protein. The sample lists 250,000 to 300,000 distinct CDR3 sequences; about 82% were seen once.

Sequenced: CD8+ T cells from PBMCs. This rearrangement joins TRBV9 to TRBJ2-1, with 10 bases matching TRBD2. The TCR was taken from a human donor with multiple sclerosis. The CDR3 DNA reads TGTGCCAGCAGCGTAGGTCCGCTAGCGGGAGTTCTGAATGAGCAGTTCTTC. Amino acids: CASSVGPLAGVLNEQFF.